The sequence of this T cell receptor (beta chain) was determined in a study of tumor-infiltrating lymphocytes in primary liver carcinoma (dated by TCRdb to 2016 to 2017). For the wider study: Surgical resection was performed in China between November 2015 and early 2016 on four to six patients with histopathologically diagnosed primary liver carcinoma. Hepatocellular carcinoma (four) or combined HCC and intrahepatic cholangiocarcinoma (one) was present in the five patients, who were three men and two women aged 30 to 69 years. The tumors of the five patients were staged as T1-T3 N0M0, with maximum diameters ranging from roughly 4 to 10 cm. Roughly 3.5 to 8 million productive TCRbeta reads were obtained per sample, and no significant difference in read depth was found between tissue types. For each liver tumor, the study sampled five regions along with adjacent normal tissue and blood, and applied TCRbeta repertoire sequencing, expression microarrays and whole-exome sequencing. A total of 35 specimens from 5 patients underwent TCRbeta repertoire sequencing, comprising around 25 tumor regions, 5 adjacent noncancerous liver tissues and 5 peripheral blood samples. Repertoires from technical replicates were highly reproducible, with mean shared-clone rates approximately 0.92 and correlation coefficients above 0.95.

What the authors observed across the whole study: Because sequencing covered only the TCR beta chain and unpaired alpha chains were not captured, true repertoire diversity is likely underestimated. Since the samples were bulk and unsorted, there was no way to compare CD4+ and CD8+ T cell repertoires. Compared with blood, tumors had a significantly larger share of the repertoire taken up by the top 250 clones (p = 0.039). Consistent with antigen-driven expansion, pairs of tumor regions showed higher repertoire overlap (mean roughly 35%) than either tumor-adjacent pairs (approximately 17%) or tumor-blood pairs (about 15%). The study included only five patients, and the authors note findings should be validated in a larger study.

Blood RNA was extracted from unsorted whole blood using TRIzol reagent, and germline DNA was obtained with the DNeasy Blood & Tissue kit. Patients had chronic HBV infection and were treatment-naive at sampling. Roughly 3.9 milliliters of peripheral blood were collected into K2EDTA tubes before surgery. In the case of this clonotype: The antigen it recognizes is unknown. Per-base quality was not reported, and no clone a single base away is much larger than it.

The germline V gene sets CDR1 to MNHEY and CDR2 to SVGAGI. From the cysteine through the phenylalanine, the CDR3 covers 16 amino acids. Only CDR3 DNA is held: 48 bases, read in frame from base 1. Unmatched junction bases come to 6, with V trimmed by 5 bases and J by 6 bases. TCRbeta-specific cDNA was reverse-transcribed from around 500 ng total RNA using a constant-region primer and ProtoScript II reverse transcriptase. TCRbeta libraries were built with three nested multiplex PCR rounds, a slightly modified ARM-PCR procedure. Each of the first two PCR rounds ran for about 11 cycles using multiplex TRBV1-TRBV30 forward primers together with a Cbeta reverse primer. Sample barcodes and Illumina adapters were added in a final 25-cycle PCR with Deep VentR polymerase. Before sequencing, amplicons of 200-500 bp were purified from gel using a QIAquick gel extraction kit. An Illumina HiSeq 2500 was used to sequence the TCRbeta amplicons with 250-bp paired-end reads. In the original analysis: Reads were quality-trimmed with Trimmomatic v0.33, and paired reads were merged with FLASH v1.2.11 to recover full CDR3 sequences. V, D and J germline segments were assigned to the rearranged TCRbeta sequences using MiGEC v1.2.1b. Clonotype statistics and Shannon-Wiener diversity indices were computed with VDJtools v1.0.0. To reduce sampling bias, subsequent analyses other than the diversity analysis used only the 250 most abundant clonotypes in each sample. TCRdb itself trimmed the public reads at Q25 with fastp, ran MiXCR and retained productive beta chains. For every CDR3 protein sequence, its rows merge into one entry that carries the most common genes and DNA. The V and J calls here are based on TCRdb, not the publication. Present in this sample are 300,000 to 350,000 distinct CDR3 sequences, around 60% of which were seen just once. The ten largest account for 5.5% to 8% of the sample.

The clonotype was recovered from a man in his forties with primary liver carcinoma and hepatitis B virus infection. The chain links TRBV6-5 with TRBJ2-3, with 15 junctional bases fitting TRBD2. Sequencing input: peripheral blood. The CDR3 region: CASSIGLAGGMDTQYF. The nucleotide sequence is TGTGCCAGCAGTATAGGACTAGCGGGAGGGATGGATACGCAGTATTTT.